This entry is about one T cell receptor (beta chain). What it binds is unknown. There were TCR beta CDR3 regions amplified from RNA transcripts. In the first-round RT-PCR of the TCR CDR3, the HTBI primer set was used. TCRdb reanalysed the multiplex PCR reads using MiXCR and keeps one entry per CDR3 protein. The sample carries around 540,000 distinct CDR3 sequences, roughly 46% recorded once. Newly diagnosed patients aged 18 to 65 had hyperthyroidism of under 2 months' duration. Those patients with uncontrolled infection, other autoimmune disease, pregnancy or lactation were excluded. Diagnostic decisions used clinical symptoms, serum thyroxine and TRAb, thyroid ultrasound and orbital computed tomography. This specimen belongs to a study of T cells in Graves' hyperthyroidism and ophthalmopathy. Study-wide results and limits: Ophthalmopathy was distinguished from stable hyperthyroidism by 13 V-J signatures.

The CDR3 has 13 amino acids. Germline loops: CDR1 SNHLY, CDR2 FYNNEI. The TCR originated in a woman aged 18 to 35 with Graves' hyperthyroidism. The sample taken for sequencing was peripheral blood or thyroid tissue (not recorded which). The chain employs TRBV2 and TRBJ2-2; 9 bases agree with TRBD2. The J call is doubtful: the DNA matches TRBJ2-3 better. The CDR3 DNA sequence: TGTGCCAGCAGTGTTGCGGGAGGGCTGGAGCAGTATTTT. Residues: CASSVAGGLEQYF.